This T cell receptor beta chain came from a study of Ad26.COV2.S vaccination and SARS-CoV-2 variants. Looking at the study overall: Donor had been placed in the Ad26.COV2.S arm of the COV1001 trial. Ad26.COV2.S given intramuscularly, once or twice 56 days apart. Study findings and constraints: After vaccination, reports described spike-specific CD8+ and CD4+ T cell responses as showing substantial breadth.

Clones were read by immunoSEQ multiplex PCR, and TCRdb kept only the in-frame ones, dropping some. The data contain over 400,000 clones, nearly 90% of them singletons. A few counts support this clone. The antigen is not known. The CDR3 is made up of 18 amino acids. V was clipped by 4 bases and J by 5 bases; unmatched bases: 13. From germline, CDR1 is SGHKS and CDR2 YYEKEE (reference sequence). Treatment here: some 20 received Ad26.COV2.S at low or high dose, single or two shots; 5 received placebo; per-sample allocation not given. Sampling occurred on day 63 after the first vaccine or placebo injection. Donor was an adult aged 18-55 years in Boston.

Here the sequenced sample was peripheral blood, taken in a trial of Ad26.COV2.S vaccine versus placebo. The V call is TRBV5-5, the J call TRBJ2-5; 14 nucleotides agree with TRBD2. The receptor was derived from a person between 18 and 59 years old who received the Ad26.COV2.S COVID-19 vaccine or a placebo. The CDR3 is CASSPSGTSGRWEETQYF. The CDR3 nucleotides are TGTGCCAGCAGCCCCTCCGGGACTAGCGGGAGATGGGAGGAGACCCAGTACTTC.